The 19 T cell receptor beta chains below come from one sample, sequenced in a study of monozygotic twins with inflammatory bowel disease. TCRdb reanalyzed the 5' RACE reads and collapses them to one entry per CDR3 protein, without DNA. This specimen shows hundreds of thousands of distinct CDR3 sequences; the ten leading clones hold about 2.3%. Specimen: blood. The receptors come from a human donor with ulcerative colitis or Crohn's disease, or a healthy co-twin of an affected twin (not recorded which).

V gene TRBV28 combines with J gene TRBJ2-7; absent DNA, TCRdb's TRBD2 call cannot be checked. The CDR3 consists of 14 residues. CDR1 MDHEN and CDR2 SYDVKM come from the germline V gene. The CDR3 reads CASTSWGGVYEQYF.

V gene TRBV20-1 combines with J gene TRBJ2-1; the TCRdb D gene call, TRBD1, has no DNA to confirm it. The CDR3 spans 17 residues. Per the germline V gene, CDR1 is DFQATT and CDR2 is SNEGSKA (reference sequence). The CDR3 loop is CSARALLDKSSYNEQFF.

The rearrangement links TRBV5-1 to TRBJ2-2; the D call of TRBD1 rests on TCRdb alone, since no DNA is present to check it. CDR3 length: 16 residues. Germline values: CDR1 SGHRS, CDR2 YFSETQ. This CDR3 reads CASRPGPRGGTGELFF. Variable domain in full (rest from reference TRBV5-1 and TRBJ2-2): KAGVTQTPRYLIKTRGQQVTLSCSPISGHRSVSWYQQTPGQGLQFLFEYFSETQRNKGNFPGRFSGRQFSNSRSEMNVSTLELGDSALYLCASRPGPRGGTGELFFGEGSRLTVL.

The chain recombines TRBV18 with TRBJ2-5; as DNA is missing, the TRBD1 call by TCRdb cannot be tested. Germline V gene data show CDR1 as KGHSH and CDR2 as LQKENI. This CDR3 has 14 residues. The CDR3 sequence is CASSQWTGEETQYF.

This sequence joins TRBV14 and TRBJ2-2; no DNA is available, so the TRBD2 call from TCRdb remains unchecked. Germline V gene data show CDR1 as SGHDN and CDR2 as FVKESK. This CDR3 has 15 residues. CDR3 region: CASSSRRGDTGELFF.

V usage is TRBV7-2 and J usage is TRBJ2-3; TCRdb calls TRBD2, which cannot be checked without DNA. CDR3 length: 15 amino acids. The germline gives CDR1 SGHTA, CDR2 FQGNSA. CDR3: CASSRSSGGQDTQYF.

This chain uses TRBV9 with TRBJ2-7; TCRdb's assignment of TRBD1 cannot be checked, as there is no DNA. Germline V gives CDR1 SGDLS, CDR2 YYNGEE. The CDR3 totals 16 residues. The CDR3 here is CASSLRTGQGSYEQYF.

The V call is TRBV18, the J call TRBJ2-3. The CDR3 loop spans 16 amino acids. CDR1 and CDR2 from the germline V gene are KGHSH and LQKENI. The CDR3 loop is CASSPQLGGGTDTQYF.

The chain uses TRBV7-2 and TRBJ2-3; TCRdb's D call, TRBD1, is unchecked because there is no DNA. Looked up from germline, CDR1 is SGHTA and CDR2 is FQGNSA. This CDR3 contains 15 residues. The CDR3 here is CASSDRGARADTQYF.

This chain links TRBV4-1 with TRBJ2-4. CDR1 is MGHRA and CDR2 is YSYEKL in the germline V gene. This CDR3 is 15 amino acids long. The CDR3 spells CASSQDLGRKYAQYF.

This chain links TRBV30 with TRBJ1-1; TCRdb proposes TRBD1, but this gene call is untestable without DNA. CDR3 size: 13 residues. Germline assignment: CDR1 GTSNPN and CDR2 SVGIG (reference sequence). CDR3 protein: CAWNLQGNTEAFF. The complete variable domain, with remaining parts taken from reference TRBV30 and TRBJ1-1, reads SQTIHQWPATLVQPVGSPLSLECTVEGTSNPNLYWYRQAAGRGLQLLFYSVGIGQISSEVPQNLSASRPQDRQFILSSKKLLLSDSGFYLCAWNLQGNTEAFFGQGTRLTVV.

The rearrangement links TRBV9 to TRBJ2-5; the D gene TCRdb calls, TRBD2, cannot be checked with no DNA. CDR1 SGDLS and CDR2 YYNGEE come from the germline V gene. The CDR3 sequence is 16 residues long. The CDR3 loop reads CASSVGGLPERETQYF.

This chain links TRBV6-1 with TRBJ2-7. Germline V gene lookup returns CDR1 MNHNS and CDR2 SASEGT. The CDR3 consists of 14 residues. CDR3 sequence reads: CASRPQGGSYEQYF.

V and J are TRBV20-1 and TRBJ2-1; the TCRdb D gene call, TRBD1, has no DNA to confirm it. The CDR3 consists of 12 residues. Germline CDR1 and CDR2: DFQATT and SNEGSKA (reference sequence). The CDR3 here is CSARTGVQEQFF.

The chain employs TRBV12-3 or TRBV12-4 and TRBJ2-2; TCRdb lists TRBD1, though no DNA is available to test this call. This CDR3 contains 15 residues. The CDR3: CAGSSGGGNTGELFF.

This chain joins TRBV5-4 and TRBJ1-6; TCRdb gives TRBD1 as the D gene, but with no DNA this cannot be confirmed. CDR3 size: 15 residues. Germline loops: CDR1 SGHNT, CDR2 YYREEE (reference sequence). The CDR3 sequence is CASRVSDSYNSPLHF.

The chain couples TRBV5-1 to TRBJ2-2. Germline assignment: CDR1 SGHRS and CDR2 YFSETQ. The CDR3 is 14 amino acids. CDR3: CASRPDEVVGELFF.

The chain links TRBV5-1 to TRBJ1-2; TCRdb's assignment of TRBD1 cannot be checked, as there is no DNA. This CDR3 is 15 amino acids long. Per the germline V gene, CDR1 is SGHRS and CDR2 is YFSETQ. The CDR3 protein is CASSSQGAAGDGYTF. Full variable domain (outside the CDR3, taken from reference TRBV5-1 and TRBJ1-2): KAGVTQTPRYLIKTRGQQVTLSCSPISGHRSVSWYQQTPGQGLQFLFEYFSETQRNKGNFPGRFSGRQFSNSRSEMNVSTLELGDSALYLCASSSQGAAGDGYTFGSGTRLTVV.

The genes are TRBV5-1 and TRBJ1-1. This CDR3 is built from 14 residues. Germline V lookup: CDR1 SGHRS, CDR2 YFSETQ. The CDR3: CASSFQGDSAEAFF.